Presented here are 2 T cell receptor beta chains from one specimen sequenced in a study of post-analysis software for immune sequencing data. Study outcomes and limitations: With TRBV5-6, TRBV5-1 and TRBV20-1 included, about five TRBV segments were more frequent in patients than in controls.

These receptors have no identified antigens. Unique-molecular-identifier-tagged TCR beta cDNA libraries were used. One entry per CDR3 protein, called by TCRdb with MiXCR from the PCR reads. The data contain about half a million distinct CDR3 sequences, roughly 45% of them singletons. Sequencing was performed on blood. The receptors were gathered from a girl aged 10 to 17 with multiple sclerosis.

On this clonotype itself: An end of the junction differs from the germline gene, which may be a read error. The rearrangement uses TRBV20-1 and TRBJ2-1, with TRBD2 as a possible D gene (5 bases). The CDR3 spans 14 residues. Germline assignment: CDR1 DFQATT and CDR2 SNEGSKA (reference sequence). CDR3 in DNA: TGCAGTACTAGAGTACCCGGGACCTACAATGAGCAGTTCTTC. Protein product: CSTRVPGTYNEQFF.

The chain is built from TRBV28 and TRBJ2-1; no clear D. Trimming removed 6 bases at V and 8 bases at J, with 11 bases between. The CDR3 extends over 12 amino acids. CDR1 and CDR2 (germline): MDHEN, SYDVKM. The CDR3 coding sequence is TGTGCCAGCAGCTCACCGGCGGATGAGCAGTTCTTC. Protein sequence: CASSSPADEQFF.